What follows are 12 T cell receptor beta chains derived from one specimen sequenced in a study of T cell changes during pregnancy in multiple sclerosis. Profiled with immunoSEQ multiplex PCR; TCRdb holds only in-frame clones, not every one. The sample holds fewer than 45,000 clones, roughly 88% seen once. The sequences come from peripheral blood, collected in the second trimester of pregnancy. The origin of the receptors is a female donor in good health, enrolled as a control in a pregnancy study.

In this sample, this clone turned up once. The V call is TRBV6-4, the J call TRBJ1-4; no reliable D call. The CDR3 length is 15 residues. The germline gives CDR1 MRHNA, CDR2 SNTAGT. Deletions cut 0 bases from V and 2 bases from J, with 7 bases between. The CDR3 reads CASSDSSGTNEKLFF. The CDR3 DNA reads TGTGCCAGCAGTGACTCGTCCGGGACTAATGAAAAACTGTTTTTT.

The CDR3 nucleotides read TGCGCCAGCAGCTCCGGGACTAGCGGGGGCCTATGGAGATACCAAGAGACCCAGTACTTC. Translation: CASSSGTSGGLWRYQETQYF. The gene calls are TRBV5-1 and TRBJ2-5, with TRBD2 identical over 14 bases. The CDR3 contains 20 residues. Germline V lookup: CDR1 SGHRS, CDR2 YFSETQ. V lost 3 bases, J lost 0 bases, and 13 bases stayed unmatched.

As DNA, the CDR3 is TGCGCCAGCAGCCGAGGGGGACAGGGAACCTACGAGCAGTACTTC. This gives the protein CASSRGGQGTYEQYF. J is TRBJ2-7 and V is TRBV4-1, with 9 bases lining up with TRBD1. V dropped 4 bases and J dropped 2; count of bases not matched to a gene: 6. CDR1 and CDR2 from the germline V gene are MGHRA and YSYEKL. The CDR3 extends over 15 amino acids.

The CDR3 sequence is CASSYGTSAGELFF. As DNA, the CDR3 is TGTGCCAGCAGTTACGGGACTAGCGCCGGGGAGCTGTTTTTT. This sequence joins TRBV6-5 and TRBJ2-2; 10 nucleotides line up with TRBD2. Germline CDR1 MNHEY, CDR2 SVGAGI. There are 14 residues in the CDR3. After removal of 2 bases from V and 6 bases from J, the junction contained 0 bases not matched to a gene.

The genes are TRBV19 and TRBJ2-3, with a tentative D call TRBD2 (6 bases). There are 15 residues in the CDR3. Germline CDR1 and CDR2: LNHDA and SQIVND (reference sequence). The V and J ends lost 4 bases and 3 bases respectively, with 14 bases between them. The CDR3 spells CASSTQEGWTDTQYF. The CDR3 DNA reads as TGTGCCAGTAGTACCCAGGAGGGGTGGACAGATACGCAGTATTTT.

The chain uses TRBV28 and TRBJ1-5; 7 bases agree with TRBD1. The germline CDR1 and CDR2 sequences are MDHEN and SYDVKM. The CDR3 extends over 16 amino acids. J gave up 2 bases and V 4 bases, and 8 bases lay outside the gene matches. CDR3 amino acids: CASSSPIGQGNQPQHF. The CDR3 DNA sequence: TGTGCCAGCAGTTCGCCGATTGGACAGGGCAATCAGCCCCAGCATTTT. The full variable domain, with the rest looked up from reference TRBV28 and TRBJ1-5, is DVKVTQSSRYLVKRTGEKVFLECVQDMDHENMFWYRQDPGLGLRLIYFSYDVKMKEKGDIPEGYSVSREKKERFSLILESASTNQTSMYLCASSSPIGQGNQPQHFGDGTRLSIL.

The rearrangement uses TRBV5-6 and TRBJ2-1, with TRBD1 matching over 7 bases. V shed 3 bases and J 8 bases; nucleotides not matched to a gene: 5. The CDR3 has 13 residues. CDR1 and CDR2 from the germline V gene are SGHDT and YYEEEE. The CDR3 bases are TGTGCCAGCAGCTCGACAGGGTACGATGAGCAGTTCTTC. Translation gives CASSSTGYDEQFF.

The J gene is TRBJ2-1, the V gene TRBV6-1, with 10 bases aligning to TRBD2. After removal of 6 bases from V and 8 bases from J, the junction contained 10 bases not matched to a gene. The CDR3 loop spans 15 amino acids. The germline V gene encodes CDR1 MNHNS and CDR2 SASEGT. For the CDR3, the DNA is TGTGCCAGCAGGGGGGGAGCGGGAGGGCCGGATGAGCAGTTCTTC. It yields the protein CASRGGAGGPDEQFF.

The J gene is TRBJ2-5, the V gene TRBV13, with 9 bases matching TRBD1. V lost 4 bases to trimming and J lost 5 bases; unmatched junction nucleotides: 11. CDR3 length equals 16 residues. The germline V gene encodes CDR1 PRHDT and CDR2 FYEKMQ (reference sequence). The CDR3 DNA reads as TGTGCCAGCAGCTCCAGGGGACAGGGAAAGTCGGAGACCCAGTACTTC. Its translation: CASSSRGQGKSETQYF.

This sequence joins TRBV6-1 and TRBJ1-4; a weak D match, TRBD1 (5 bases). There are 18 residues in the CDR3. Germline V gene data show CDR1 as MNHNS and CDR2 as SASEGT. V was clipped by 3 bases and J by 3 bases, with 20 bases between them. As DNA, the CDR3 is TGTGCCAGCAGTGATTCCTCCCGAAAGACAGAGGCTAATGAAAAACTGTTTTTT. This encodes CASSDSSRKTEANEKLFF.

V and J are TRBV4-3 and TRBJ2-1, with 8 positions matching TRBD1. Per the germline V gene, CDR1 is LGHNA and CDR2 is YSLEER. With V trimmed by 0 bases and J by 12 bases, 16 bases remained unmatched. The CDR3 has 17 residues. CDR3 in DNA: TGCGCCAGCAGCCAAGATAGCCGGGCAGGGGGCCGCCTAGGGCAGTTCTTC. Translation: CASSQDSRAGGRLGQFF.

This sequence joins TRBV27 and TRBJ2-7; D is unresolved. CDR3 length equals 10 residues. V lost 5 bases and J lost 5, with 4 bases in between. CDR1 is MNHEY, CDR2 SMNVEV, per germline (reference sequence). CDR3 DNA: TGTGCCAGCAGTCTAGACGAGCAGTACTTC. Its protein is CASSLDEQYF.